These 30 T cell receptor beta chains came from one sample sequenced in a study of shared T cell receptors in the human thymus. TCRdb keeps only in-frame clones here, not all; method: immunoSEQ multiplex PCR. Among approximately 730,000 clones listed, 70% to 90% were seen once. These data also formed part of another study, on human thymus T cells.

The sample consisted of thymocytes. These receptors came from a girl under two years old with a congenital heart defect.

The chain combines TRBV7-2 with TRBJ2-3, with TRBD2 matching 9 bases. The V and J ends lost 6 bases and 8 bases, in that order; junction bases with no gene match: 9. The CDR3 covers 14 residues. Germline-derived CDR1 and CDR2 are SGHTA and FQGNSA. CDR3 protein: CASRMAGGPGTQYF. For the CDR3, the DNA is TGTGCCAGCAGAATGGCGGGGGGGCCTGGTACGCAGTATTTT.

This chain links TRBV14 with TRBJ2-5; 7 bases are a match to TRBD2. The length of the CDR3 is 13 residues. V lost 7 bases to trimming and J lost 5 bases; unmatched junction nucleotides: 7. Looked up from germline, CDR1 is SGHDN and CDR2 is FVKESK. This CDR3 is CASNGLGCETQYF. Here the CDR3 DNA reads TGTGCCAGCAACGGACTAGGTTGTGAGACCCAGTACTTC.

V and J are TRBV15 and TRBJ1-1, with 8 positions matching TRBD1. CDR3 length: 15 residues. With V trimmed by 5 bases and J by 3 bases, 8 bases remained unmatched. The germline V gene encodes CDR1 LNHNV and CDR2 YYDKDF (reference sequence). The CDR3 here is CATSSRGQGYTEAFF. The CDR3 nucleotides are TGTGCCACCAGCTCACGAGGACAGGGCTACACTGAAGCTTTCTTT.

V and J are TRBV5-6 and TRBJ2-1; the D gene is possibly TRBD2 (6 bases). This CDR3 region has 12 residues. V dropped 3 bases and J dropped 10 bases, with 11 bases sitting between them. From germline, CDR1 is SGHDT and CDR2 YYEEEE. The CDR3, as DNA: TGTGCCAGCAGCTGGGGGGATAAGGAGCAGTTCTTC. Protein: CASSWGDKEQFF.

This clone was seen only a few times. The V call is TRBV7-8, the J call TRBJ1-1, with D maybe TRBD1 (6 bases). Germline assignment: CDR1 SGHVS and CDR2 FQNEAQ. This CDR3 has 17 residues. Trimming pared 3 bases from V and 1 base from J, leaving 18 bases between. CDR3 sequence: CASSFTGPSDANTEAFF. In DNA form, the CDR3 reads TGTGCCAGCAGCTTCACAGGGCCGTCGGATGCGAACACTGAAGCTTTCTTT. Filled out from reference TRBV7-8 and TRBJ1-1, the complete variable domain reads GAGVSQSPRYKVAKRGQDVALRCDPISGHVSLFWYQQALGQGPEFLTYFQNEAQLDKSGLPSDRFFAERPEGSVSTLKIQRTQQEDSAVYLCASSFTGPSDANTEAFFGQGTRLTVV.

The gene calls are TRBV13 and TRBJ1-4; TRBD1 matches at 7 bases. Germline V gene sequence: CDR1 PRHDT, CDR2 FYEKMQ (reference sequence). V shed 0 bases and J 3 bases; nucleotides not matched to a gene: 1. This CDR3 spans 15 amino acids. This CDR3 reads CASSLGQGANEKLFF. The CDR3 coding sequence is TGTGCCAGCAGCTTAGGCCAGGGGGCTAATGAAAAACTGTTTTTT.

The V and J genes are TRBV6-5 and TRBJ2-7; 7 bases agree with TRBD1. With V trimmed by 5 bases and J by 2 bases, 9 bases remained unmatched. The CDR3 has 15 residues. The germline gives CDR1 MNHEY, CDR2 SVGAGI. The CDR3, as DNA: TGTGCCAGCAGTCCAACCCGGCAGGGGGCCTACGAGCAGTACTTC. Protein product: CASSPTRQGAYEQYF.

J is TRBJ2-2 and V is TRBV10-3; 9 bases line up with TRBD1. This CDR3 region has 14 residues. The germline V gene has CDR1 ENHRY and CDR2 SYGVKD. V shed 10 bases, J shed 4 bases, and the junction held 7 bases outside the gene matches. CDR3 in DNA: TGTGCCACCAGGGGACAGGGAGGCACCGGGGAGCTGTTTTTT. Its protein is CATRGQGGTGELFF.

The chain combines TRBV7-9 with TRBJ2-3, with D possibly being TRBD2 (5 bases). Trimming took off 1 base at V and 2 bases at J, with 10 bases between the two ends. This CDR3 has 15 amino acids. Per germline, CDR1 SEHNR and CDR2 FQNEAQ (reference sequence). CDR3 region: CASSLVEGFTDTQYF. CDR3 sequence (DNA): TGTGCCAGCAGCTTAGTTGAGGGATTCACAGATACGCAGTATTTT.

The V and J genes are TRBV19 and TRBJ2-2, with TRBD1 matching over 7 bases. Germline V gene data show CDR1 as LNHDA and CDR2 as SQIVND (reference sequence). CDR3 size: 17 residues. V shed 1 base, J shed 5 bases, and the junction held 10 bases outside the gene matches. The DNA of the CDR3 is TGTGCCAGTAGTATAGCGTTGGGGACAGCGGAGACCGGGGAGCTGTTTTTT. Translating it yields CASSIALGTAETGELFF.

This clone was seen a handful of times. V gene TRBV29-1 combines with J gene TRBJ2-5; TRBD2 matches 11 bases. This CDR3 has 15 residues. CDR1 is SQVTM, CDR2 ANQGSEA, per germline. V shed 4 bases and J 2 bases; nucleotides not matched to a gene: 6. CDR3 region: CSVVLAGALQETQYF. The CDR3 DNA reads TGCAGCGTTGTACTAGCGGGGGCCCTACAAGAGACCCAGTACTTC.

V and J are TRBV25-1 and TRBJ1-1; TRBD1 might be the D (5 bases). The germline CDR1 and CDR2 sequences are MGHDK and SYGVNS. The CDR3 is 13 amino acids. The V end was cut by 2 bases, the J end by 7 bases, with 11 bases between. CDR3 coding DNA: TGTGCCAGCAGTGAAAGTACAGGCGGTGAAGCTTTCTTT. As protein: CASSESTGGEAFF. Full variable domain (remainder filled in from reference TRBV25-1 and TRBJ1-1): EADIYQTPRYLVIGTGKKITLECSQTMGHDKMYWYQQDPGMELHLIHYSYGVNSTEKGDLSSESTVSRIRTEHFPLTLESARPSHTSQYLCASSESTGGEAFFGQGTRLTVV.

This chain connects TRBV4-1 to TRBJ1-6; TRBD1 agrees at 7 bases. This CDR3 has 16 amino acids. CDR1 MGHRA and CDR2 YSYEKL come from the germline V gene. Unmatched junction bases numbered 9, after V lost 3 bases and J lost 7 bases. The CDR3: CASSHPRGQTNSPLHF. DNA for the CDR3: TGCGCCAGCAGCCACCCCCGGGGACAGACAAATTCACCCCTCCACTTT.

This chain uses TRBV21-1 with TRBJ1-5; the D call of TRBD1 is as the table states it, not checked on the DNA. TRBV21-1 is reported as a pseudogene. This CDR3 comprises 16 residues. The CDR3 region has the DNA TGTGCCAGCAGCAAAGTCAGGGATTATAGCAATCAGCCCCAGCATTTT. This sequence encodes CASSKVRDYSNQPQHF.

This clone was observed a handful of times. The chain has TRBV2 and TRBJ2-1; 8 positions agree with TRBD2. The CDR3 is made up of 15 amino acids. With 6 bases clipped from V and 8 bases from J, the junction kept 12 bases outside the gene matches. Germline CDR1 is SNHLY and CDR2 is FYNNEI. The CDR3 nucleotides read TGTGCCAGCAGCCCTTGGGGACTAGTTATCTATGAGCAGTTCTTC. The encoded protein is CASSPWGLVIYEQFF.

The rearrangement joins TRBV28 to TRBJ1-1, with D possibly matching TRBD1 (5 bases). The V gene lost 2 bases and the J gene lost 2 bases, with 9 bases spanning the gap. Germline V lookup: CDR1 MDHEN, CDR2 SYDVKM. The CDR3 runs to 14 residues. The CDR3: CASSLTGENTEAFF. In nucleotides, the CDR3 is TGTGCCAGCAGTTTAACAGGCGAAAACACTGAAGCTTTCTTT.

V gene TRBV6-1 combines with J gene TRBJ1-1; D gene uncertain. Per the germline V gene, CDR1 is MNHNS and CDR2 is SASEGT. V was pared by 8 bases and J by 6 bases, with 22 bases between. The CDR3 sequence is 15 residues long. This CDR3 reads CASVEMEIDSAEAFF. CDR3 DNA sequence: TGTGCCAGCGTGGAGATGGAAATCGATTCGGCTGAAGCTTTCTTT.

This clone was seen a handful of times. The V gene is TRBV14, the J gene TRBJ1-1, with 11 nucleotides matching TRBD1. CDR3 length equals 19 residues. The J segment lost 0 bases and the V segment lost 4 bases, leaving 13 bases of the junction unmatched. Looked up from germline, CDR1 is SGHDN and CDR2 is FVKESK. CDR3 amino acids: CASSLRGQGALILNTEAFF. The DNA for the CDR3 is TGTGCCAGCAGCCTACGTGGACAGGGGGCTTTAATACTGAACACTGAAGCTTTCTTT.

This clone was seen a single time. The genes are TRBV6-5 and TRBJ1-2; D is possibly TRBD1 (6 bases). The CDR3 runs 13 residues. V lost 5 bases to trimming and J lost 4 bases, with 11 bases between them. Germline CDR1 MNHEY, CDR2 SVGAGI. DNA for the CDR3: TGTGCCAGCAGTCCCGGACAGATCTATGGCTACACCTTC. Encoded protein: CASSPGQIYGYTF.

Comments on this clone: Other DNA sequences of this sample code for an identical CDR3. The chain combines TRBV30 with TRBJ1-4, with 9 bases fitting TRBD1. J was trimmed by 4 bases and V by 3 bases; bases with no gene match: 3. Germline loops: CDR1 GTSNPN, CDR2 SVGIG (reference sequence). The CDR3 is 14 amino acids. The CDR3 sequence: CAWSVTGGNEKLFF. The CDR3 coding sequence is TGTGCCTGGAGCGTGACAGGGGGTAATGAAAAACTGTTTTTT.

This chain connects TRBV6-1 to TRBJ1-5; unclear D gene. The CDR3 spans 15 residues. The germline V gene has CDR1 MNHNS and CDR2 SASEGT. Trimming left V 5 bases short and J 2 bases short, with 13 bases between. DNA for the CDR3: TGTGCCAGCAGTAGGGTACGGAGGGGCAATCAGCCCCAGCATTTT. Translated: CASSRVRRGNQPQHF.

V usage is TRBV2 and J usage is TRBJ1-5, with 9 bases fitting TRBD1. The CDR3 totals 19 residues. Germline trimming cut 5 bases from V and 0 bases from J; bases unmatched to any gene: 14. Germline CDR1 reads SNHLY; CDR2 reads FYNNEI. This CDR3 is CASSLEQGAEGSSNQPQHF. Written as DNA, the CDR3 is TGTGCCAGCAGTTTGGAACAGGGGGCAGAGGGGAGTAGCAATCAGCCCCAGCATTTT.

This CDR3 reads CASSSQDRAYEQYF. The CDR3 DNA reads as TGTGCCAGCAGCTCCCAGGACAGGGCCTACGAGCAGTACTTC. The chain uses TRBV9 and TRBJ2-7, with 8 bases lining up with TRBD1. Germline assignment: CDR1 SGDLS and CDR2 YYNGEE. The CDR3 contains 14 residues. Trimming took 4 bases from V and 2 from J; bases not matched to a gene: 5.

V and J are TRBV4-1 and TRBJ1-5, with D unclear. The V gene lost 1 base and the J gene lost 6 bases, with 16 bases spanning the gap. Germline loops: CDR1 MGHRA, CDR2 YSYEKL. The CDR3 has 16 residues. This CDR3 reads CASSQGLRGLSQPQHF. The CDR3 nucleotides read TGCGCCAGCAGCCAAGGGTTACGGGGTTTAAGTCAGCCCCAGCATTTT.

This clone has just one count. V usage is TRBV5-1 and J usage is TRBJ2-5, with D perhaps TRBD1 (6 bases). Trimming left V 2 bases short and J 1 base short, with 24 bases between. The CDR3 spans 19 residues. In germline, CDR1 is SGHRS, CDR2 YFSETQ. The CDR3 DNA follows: TGCGCCAGCAGCTTCGACGAGACGCCGGGACACTTGTGCCAAGAGACCCAGTACTTC. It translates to CASSFDETPGHLCQETQYF.

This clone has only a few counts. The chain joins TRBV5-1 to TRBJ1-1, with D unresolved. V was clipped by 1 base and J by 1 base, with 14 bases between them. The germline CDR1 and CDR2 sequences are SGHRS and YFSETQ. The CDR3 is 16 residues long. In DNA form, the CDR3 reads TGCGCCAGCAGCTTGAGGCTAGGCGGCCCGAACACTGAAGCTTTCTTT. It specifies CASSLRLGGPNTEAFF. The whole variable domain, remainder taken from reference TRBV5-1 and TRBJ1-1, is KAGVTQTPRYLIKTRGQQVTLSCSPISGHRSVSWYQQTPGQGLQFLFEYFSETQRNKGNFPGRFSGRQFSNSRSEMNVSTLELGDSALYLCASSLRLGGPNTEAFFGQGTRLTVV.

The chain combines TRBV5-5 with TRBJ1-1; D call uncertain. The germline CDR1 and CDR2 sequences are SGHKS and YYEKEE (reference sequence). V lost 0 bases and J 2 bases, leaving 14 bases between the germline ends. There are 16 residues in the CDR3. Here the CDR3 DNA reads TGTGCCAGCAGCTTGGAGGCTTCCCGAGGTAACACTGAAGCTTTCTTT. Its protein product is CASSLEASRGNTEAFF.

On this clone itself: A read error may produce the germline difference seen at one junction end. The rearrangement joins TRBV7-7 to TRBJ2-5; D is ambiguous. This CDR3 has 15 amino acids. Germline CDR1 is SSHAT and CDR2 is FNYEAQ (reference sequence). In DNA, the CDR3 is TGTGCTAGCAGCCTGGAGCTCAGCGACCAAGAGACCCAGTACTTC. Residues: CASSLELSDQETQYF.

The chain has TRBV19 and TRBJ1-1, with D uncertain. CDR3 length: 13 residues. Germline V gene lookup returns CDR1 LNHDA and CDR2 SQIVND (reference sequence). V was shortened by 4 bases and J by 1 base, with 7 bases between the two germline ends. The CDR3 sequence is CASSTTRNTEAFF. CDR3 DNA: TGTGCCAGTAGTACGACACGGAACACTGAAGCTTTCTTT. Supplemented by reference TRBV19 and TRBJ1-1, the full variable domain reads DGGITQSPKYLFRKEGQNVTLSCEQNLNHDAMYWYRQDPGQGLRLIYYSQIVNDFQKGDIAEGYSVSREKKESFPLTVTSAQKNPTAFYLCASSTTRNTEAFFGQGTRLTVV.

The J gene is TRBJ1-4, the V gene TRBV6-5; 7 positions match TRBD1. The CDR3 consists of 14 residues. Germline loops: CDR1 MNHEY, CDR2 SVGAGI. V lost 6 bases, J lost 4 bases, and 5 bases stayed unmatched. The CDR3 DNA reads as TGTGCCAGCAGACAGAGACAGGGTAATGAAAAACTGTTTTTT. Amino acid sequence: CASRQRQGNEKLFF.